This T cell receptor beta chain was found in a study of CD8 T cells in ankylosing spondylitis. Regarding this clonotype: What it binds is not known.

TCRdb fed the 5' RACE reads into MiXCR, producing one record per CDR3 protein. The sample gives approximately 350,000 distinct CDR3 sequences, approximately 22% of which show up once; around 13% is in the top ten. Whole-study findings and limits: The study identified a TCR beta motif of several highly homologous variants that appeared characteristic of ankylosing spondylitis blood.

Per germline, CDR1 SNHLY and CDR2 FYNNEI. This CDR3 has 11 residues. V lost 8 bases and J 11 bases, leaving 15 bases between the germline ends. The chain links TRBV2 to TRBJ1-1; D is possibly TRBD1 (5 bases). The source is a male donor with ankylosing spondylitis or in good health (not recorded which). Input material: blood, either unsorted or a sorted T cell fraction (not recorded which). The CDR3 nucleotides are TGTGCCAGCGGGGTGGGGCTCCTGGCTTTCTTT. Translating gives CASGVGLLAFF.